There are a few counts of the clone carrying this TCR beta chain. Its antigen remains unknown. The CDR3 runs to 14 residues. Trimming removed 6 bases at V and 3 bases at J, with 14 bases between. The germline CDR1 and CDR2 sequences are SNHLY and FYNNEI. This specimen belongs to a study of T-cell memory formation after mild COVID-19. General study points: CD4+ clones that contracted lay mainly in CM and EM; CD8+ ones lay in EMRA.

From the 5' RACE reads, TCRdb called clonotypes with MiXCR, one entry per CDR3 protein. The data show some 450,000 distinct CDR3 sequences, 20% seen once. The specimen sequenced was PBMCs or a T cell subset sorted from them (not recorded which). The chain couples TRBV2 to TRBJ1-1; D perhaps matches TRBD1 (5 bases). The clonotype originates from an adult woman who had mild COVID-19 (a few samples of this study predate the infection). Cell type and time point are not known. The CDR3 DNA reads as TGTGCCAGCAGCCTCAGGGAGATGGACACTGAAGCTTTCTTT. Encoded protein: CASSLREMDTEAFF.